This T cell receptor beta chain was recovered during a study of a mutant IDH1 vaccine in newly diagnosed glioma. Across the whole study: Patients got radiotherapy, temozolomide, or both beforehand, and most got both. Week 35 brought visit V12, which was followed by visit V13 at week 47.

Study results and limitations: Of all patients, 93.3% showed vaccine-induced immune responses.

Method: immunoSEQ multiplex PCR; TCRdb's copy keeps in-frame clones and lacks some. Among approximately 31,000 clones listed, about four fifths were seen once. This clone has a single count. Its specificity is not known. Time point specified: week 35, safety follow-up. What each vaccine dose contained was 300 ug of mutant IDH1 20-mer peptide, accompanied by topical imiquimod. New WHO grade 3 or 4 IDH1-mutant, ATRX-lost astrocytomas were present in all donors. The specimen comprised PBMCs, sampled from a glioma patient whose treatment included an IDH1 peptide vaccine. This receptor was obtained from a man aged 35-49 years with glioma. Some clones in this sample may be carry-over from other donors' samples.

The CDR3 reads CASSLYPGSRSGYTF. In DNA, the CDR3 is TGCGCCAGCAGCTTGTATCCAGGGTCTAGGAGTGGCTACACCTTC. The V call is TRBV5-1, the J call TRBJ1-2; D is possibly TRBD1 (5 bases). Trimming took off 1 base at V and 7 bases at J, with 17 bases between the two ends. Germline-derived CDR1 and CDR2 are SGHRS and YFSETQ. The CDR3 consists of 15 residues.